This T cell receptor beta chain was identified during a study of blood T cell repertoires in COVID-19. TCRdb keeps only in-frame clones here, not all; method: immunoSEQ multiplex PCR. The sample yields 99,000 or so clones, around 83% seen once. The CDR3 runs to 15 residues. Germline V gives CDR1 LNHDA, CDR2 SQIVND (reference sequence). The V and J ends lost 6 bases and 4 bases respectively, with 16 bases between them. The specimen sequenced was peripheral blood. This chain connects TRBV19 to TRBJ1-5; D is unclear. This TCR came from a woman older than 75 with active or convalescent COVID-19. The CDR3 region is CASSLTVKQNQPQHF. The CDR3, as DNA: TGTGCCAGTAGCCTTACAGTCAAACAAAATCAGCCCCAGCATTTT.